The 8 T cell receptor beta chains given below trace back to one sample, sequenced in a study of beta chain features in type 1 diabetes. Expressed TCRB transcripts were sequenced after all isolated RNA was converted to cDNA. Measured with immunoSEQ multiplex PCR; TCRdb has only the in-frame clones, and not every one. This table holds hundreds of thousands of clones, over 14% found once. These receptors lack a known antigen. General study results and limits: For Type 1 diabetes patients, all four CD4+ subsets carried TCRB CDR3s that were moderately but significantly shorter.

The sequenced material came from naive CD4+ T cells from blood. The receptor source for this set is a young man with type 1 diabetes.

This clone turned up a few times. This chain joins TRBV7-2 and TRBJ2-1, with D possibly matching TRBD2 (5 bases). Germline V gene sequence: CDR1 SGHTA, CDR2 FQGNSA. The CDR3 spans 15 residues. Trimming took 1 base from V and 3 from J, leaving 10 bases between them. CDR3 in DNA: TGTGCCAGCAGCTTAGACGGGAACGTCTACAATGAGCAGTTCTTC. This gives the protein CASSLDGNVYNEQFF.

This chain connects TRBV4-3 to TRBJ2-1, with 11 bases that match TRBD2. The CDR3 consists of 15 residues. Per germline, CDR1 LGHNA and CDR2 YSLEER. Trimming took 4 bases from V and 8 from J; bases not matched to a gene: 7. The CDR3 here is CASSLGTSGRDEQFF. CDR3 DNA sequence: TGCGCCAGCAGCCTCGGGACTAGCGGCCGGGATGAGCAGTTCTTC.

This chain links TRBV9 with TRBJ2-1, with 12 bases aligning to TRBD2. Germline loops: CDR1 SGDLS, CDR2 YYNGEE. After removal of 3 bases from V and 9 bases from J, the junction contained 4 bases not matched to a gene. The CDR3 consists of 14 residues. CDR3 sequence reads: CASSARTSGAEQFF. As DNA, the CDR3 is TGTGCCAGCAGCGCCCGGACTAGCGGGGCTGAGCAGTTCTTC.

The table lists this clone with a few counts. The same CDR3 is also encoded by other DNA sequences in this sample. V gene TRBV30 combines with J gene TRBJ1-2, with 7 bases matching TRBD1. With 0 bases clipped from V and 4 bases from J, the junction kept 2 bases outside the gene matches. The germline V gene has CDR1 GTSNPN and CDR2 SVGIG (reference sequence). This CDR3 has 13 residues. This CDR3 reads CAWSVGTVYGYTF. CDR3 bases: TGTGCCTGGAGTGTAGGGACAGTCTATGGCTACACCTTC. Based on the CDR3 plus reference TRBV30 and TRBJ1-2, the full variable domain is SQTIHQWPATLVQPVGSPLSLECTVEGTSNPNLYWYRQAAGRGLQLLFYSVGIGQISSEVPQNLSASRPQDRQFILSSKKLLLSDSGFYLCAWSVGTVYGYTFGSGTRLTVV.

The rearrangement joins TRBV30 to TRBJ2-7, with TRBD1 matching 7 bases. Germline loops: CDR1 GTSNPN, CDR2 SVGIG (reference sequence). CDR3 size: 13 residues. V was pared by 3 bases and J by 5 bases, with 7 bases of the junction left unmatched. CDR3 nucleotide sequence: TGTGCCTGGAGCGGAACAGGGGTCCACGAGCAGTACTTC. Translation: CAWSGTGVHEQYF.

In DNA, the CDR3 is TGTGCCAGCAGCCGCCGGACTAGGAGCACAGATACGCAGTATTTT. Translating it yields CASSRRTRSTDTQYF. The chain links TRBV7-9 to TRBJ2-3; 7 bases are a match to TRBD2. Germline trimming cut 5 bases from V and 0 bases from J; bases unmatched to any gene: 5. This CDR3 is built from 15 residues. Germline assignment: CDR1 SEHNR and CDR2 FQNEAQ (reference sequence).

The V and J genes are TRBV2 and TRBJ1-2; 9 bases are shared with TRBD1. Germline V gene sequence: CDR1 SNHLY, CDR2 FYNNEI. J gave up 4 bases and V 6 bases, and 6 bases lay outside the gene matches. This CDR3 spans 14 amino acids. CDR3 coding DNA: TGTGCCAGCAGGACCGGGACAGGGACCTATGGCTACACCTTC. Translated: CASRTGTGTYGYTF.

This clone was counted only a few times. The genes are TRBV15 and TRBJ2-7; 7 positions agree with TRBD2. Trimming took 8 bases from V and 2 from J; bases not matched to a gene: 9. CDR3 length equals 14 residues. CDR1 is LNHNV, CDR2 YYDKDF, per germline (reference sequence). The CDR3 here is CATSRASGTYEQYF. In DNA, the CDR3 is TGTGCCACCTCCAGGGCTAGCGGAACCTACGAGCAGTACTTC.